Listed here are 12 T cell receptor beta chains from one sample, sequenced in a study of cytotoxic CD8 clonotypes in ibrutinib-treated CLL. Some clones are missing from TCRdb's copy, which holds only in-frame ones; the method was immunoSEQ multiplex PCR. The table has some 310,000 clones, roughly 80% seen once. The source was PBMCs, collected before ibrutinib treatment. The receptors here all came from a human donor with chronic lymphocytic leukemia.

The V and J genes are TRBV28 and TRBJ2-1, with 7 nucleotides matching TRBD2. V shed 1 base and J 2 bases; nucleotides not matched to a gene: 5. Germline CDR1 MDHEN, CDR2 SYDVKM. The CDR3 consists of 16 residues. In DNA, the CDR3 is TGTGCCAGCAGTTTATTAAGTCTAGCGGCCTACAATGAGCAGTTCTTC. Translation: CASSLLSLAAYNEQFF.

This chain joins TRBV30 and TRBJ2-2; D is possibly TRBD1 or TRBD2 (6 bases each). The germline V and J ends were trimmed by 6 bases and 0 bases, with 11 bases remaining between them. This CDR3 contains 14 residues. Germline V lookup: CDR1 GTSNPN, CDR2 SVGIG (reference sequence). The CDR3 DNA sequence: TGTGCCTGTAGGGGGGTTGCGAACACCGGGGAGCTGTTTTTT. This codes for CACRGVANTGELFF.

The chain carries TRBV4-3 and TRBJ2-3, with 14 bases aligning to TRBD2. Germline trimming cut 6 bases from V and 5 bases from J; bases unmatched to any gene: 4. Germline assignment: CDR1 LGHNA and CDR2 YSLEER. The CDR3 is made up of 15 amino acids. In nucleotides, the CDR3 is TGCGCCAGCAGTCGACTAGCGGGAGGGGAAGATACGCAGTATTTT. Protein sequence: CASSRLAGGEDTQYF.

The chain uses TRBV28 and TRBJ1-5; D not resolved. The CDR3 sequence is 13 residues long. Trimming removed 5 bases at V and 7 bases at J, with 12 bases between. Germline V gives CDR1 MDHEN, CDR2 SYDVKM. The CDR3 nucleotides read TGTGCCAGCAGTCTTCATAGAGTCCAGCCCCAGCATTTT. It encodes CASSLHRVQPQHF.

This chain uses TRBV6-6 with TRBJ2-1; 8 positions agree with TRBD2. The V gene end was trimmed by 7 bases and the J gene end by 11 bases; junction bases not matched to a gene: 4. Germline lookup yields CDR1 MNHNY and CDR2 SVGAGI (reference sequence). This CDR3 is 11 amino acids long. Here the CDR3 reads CASNAGGQQFF. The CDR3, as DNA: TGTGCCAGCAATGCGGGAGGCCAGCAGTTCTTC.

The chain is built from TRBV19 and TRBJ2-1, with a weak D call TRBD1 (5 bases). The germline V gene has CDR1 LNHDA and CDR2 SQIVND (reference sequence). Trimming took 2 bases from V and 2 from J, leaving 22 bases between them. The CDR3 runs 19 residues. The CDR3 reads CASSISPFSGRGTYNEQFF. DNA of the CDR3: TGTGCCAGTAGTATATCCCCTTTTTCTGGAAGGGGCACCTACAATGAGCAGTTCTTC. The full variable domain, in which reference TRBV19 and TRBJ2-1 provide the parts outside the CDR3, is DGGITQSPKYLFRKEGQNVTLSCEQNLNHDAMYWYRQDPGQGLRLIYYSQIVNDFQKGDIAEGYSVSREKKESFPLTVTSAQKNPTAFYLCASSISPFSGRGTYNEQFFGPGTRLTVL.

With respect to this clone: One end of the junction fails to match germline, which may point to a read error. The chain carries TRBV4-1 and TRBJ1-1; D uncertain. The germline V gene has CDR1 MGHRA and CDR2 YSYEKL. CDR3 length equals 15 residues. The CDR3 DNA reads TGCGCCAGCAGCCAAGTTTTCCCTGTGAAGACTGAAGCTTTCTTT. The encoded protein is CASSQVFPVKTEAFF.

The rearrangement joins TRBV19 to TRBJ1-5; D unresolved. The CDR3 has 13 amino acids. Germline V CDR1 and CDR2: LNHDA, SQIVND (reference sequence). Trimming cost V 4 bases and J 5 bases, with 9 bases left between them. CDR3 sequence: CASSKTADQPQHF. The CDR3 nucleotides read TGTGCCAGTAGTAAGACGGCCGATCAGCCCCAGCATTTT.

The chain combines TRBV6-1 with TRBJ1-5; 7 nucleotides match TRBD1. Germline loops: CDR1 MNHNS, CDR2 SASEGT. This CDR3 is built from 16 residues. Germline trimming cut 4 bases from V and 0 bases from J; bases unmatched to any gene: 6. The CDR3 spells CASSAQGVYSNQPQHF. CDR3 in DNA: TGTGCCAGCAGTGCCCAGGGGGTATATAGCAATCAGCCCCAGCATTTT.

In its sample, this clone was seen once. This sequence joins TRBV4-3 and TRBJ2-1, with TRBD2 matching over 9 bases. This CDR3 has 16 residues. The germline gives CDR1 LGHNA, CDR2 YSLEER. V gave up 0 bases and J gave up 4 bases; unmatched junction bases: 4. CDR3 sequence (DNA): TGCGCCAGCAGCCAAGAATGGAGCGGGGGGTACAATGAGCAGTTCTTC. Its translation: CASSQEWSGGYNEQFF.

This rearrangement joins TRBV27 to TRBJ2-7; tentative D call: TRBD1 (6 bases). CDR3 length equals 14 residues. Germline-derived CDR1 and CDR2 are MNHEY and SMNVEV (reference sequence). V was shortened by 5 bases and J by 2 bases, with 13 bases between the two germline ends. CDR3 protein: CASSLRDTAYEQYF. In nucleotides, the CDR3 is TGTGCCAGCAGTCTCCGGGACACGGCCTACGAGCAGTACTTC.

This clone was observed once. The chain employs TRBV7-9 and TRBJ1-2; D is uncertain. The germline V gene has CDR1 SEHNR and CDR2 FQNEAQ (reference sequence). The CDR3 contains 14 residues. V was clipped by 2 bases and J by 1 base, with 8 bases between them. This CDR3 is CASSLYPNNYGYTF. For the CDR3, the DNA is TGTGCCAGCAGCTTATACCCTAATAACTATGGCTACACCTTC.